The T cell receptor (beta chain) under discussion was sequenced for a study of naive and memory T cell subsets. Findings and caveats of the study: Naive repertoires, especially CD8, held a few larger clonotypes, possibly memory cells re-expressing CD45RA.

This clonotype has a count of ten or more. The antigen is not known. Both TRBC1 and TRBC2 were covered by a beta constant-region primer of two equimolar oligonucleotides. The ligated cDNA underwent four PCR rounds using SP2 and nested alpha and beta constant-region primers. TCRdb reprocessed the UMI-ligation and nested PCR reads with MiXCR, giving one entry per CDR3 protein. The sample lists 99,000 or so distinct CDR3 sequences; around 15% were seen once. Trimming cost V 1 base and J 6 bases, with 33 bases left between them. The germline gives CDR1 LGHNA, CDR2 YNFKEQ. The CDR3 has 21 residues. This clonotype originated in a human donor in good health. The rearrangement links TRBV4-2 to TRBJ1-2; D perhaps matches TRBD1 (5 bases). The specimen sequenced was naive CD8+ T cells from blood. The CDR3 here is CASSQVGSLPNRDGTLNGYTF. The CDR3 DNA reads TGTGCCAGCAGCCAAGTCGGATCCCTCCCGAACCGGGACGGAACTCTAAATGGCTACACCTTC.